These 22 T cell receptor beta chains originate from one sample sequenced in a study of blood T cell repertoires in COVID-19. Some clones are missing from TCRdb's copy, which holds only in-frame ones; the method was immunoSEQ multiplex PCR. Of about 52,000 clones listed, 82% were seen once; the top ten hold around a tenth. The sample taken for sequencing was peripheral blood. Every receptor here comes from a man older than 75 with COVID-19, enrolled during active disease.

The chain has TRBV18 and TRBJ2-7; TRBD1 agrees at 7 bases. Germline loops: CDR1 KGHSH, CDR2 LQKENI. J was trimmed by 6 bases and V by 0 bases; bases with no gene match: 2. This CDR3 has 13 residues. DNA of the CDR3: TGTGCCAGCTCACCACCGGCAGGGGGCGAGCAGTACGTC. It codes for CASSPPAGGEQYV.

J is TRBJ1-4 and V is TRBV7-2, with D possibly being TRBD1 (5 bases). V was shortened by 2 bases and J by 0 bases, with 13 bases between the two germline ends. There are 17 residues in the CDR3. Per the germline V gene, CDR1 is SGHTA and CDR2 is FQGNSA. CDR3 protein: CASSLTIGRATNEKLFF. CDR3 sequence (DNA): TGTGCCAGCAGCTTAACGATCGGCAGGGCAACTAATGAAAAACTGTTTTTT.

The rearrangement links TRBV23-1 to TRBJ2-2, with a possible D match to TRBD1 (5 bases). TRBV23-1 is filed as an ORF, its function uncertain. CDR3 length: 14 residues. Trimming took 6 bases from V and 6 from J, leaving 14 bases between them. The CDR3 DNA follows: TGCGCCAGCAGCGCCGCCTGGACACCCGGGGAGCTGTTTTTT. It specifies CASSAAWTPGELFF.

V is TRBV5-1 and J is TRBJ2-3, with no clear D. Looked up from germline, CDR1 is SGHRS and CDR2 is YFSETQ. This CDR3 has 13 amino acids. V was clipped by 1 base and J by 6 bases, with 9 bases between them. The CDR3: CASSLMPEDTQYF. The CDR3 region has the DNA TGCGCCAGCAGCTTGATGCCGGAGGATACGCAGTATTTT.

The chain carries TRBV6-1 and TRBJ2-7; no clear D. The V and J ends lost 1 base and 6 bases respectively, with 10 bases between them. Germline V gene data show CDR1 as MNHNS and CDR2 as SASEGT. This CDR3 contains 13 residues. The chain's CDR3 is CASSEVEVIEQYV. DNA of the CDR3: TGTGCCAGCAGTGAAGTTGAGGTTATCGAGCAGTACGTC.

The chain employs TRBV5-1 and TRBJ2-3; no reliable D call. The CDR3 is 16 amino acids. Germline V gene sequence: CDR1 SGHRS, CDR2 YFSETQ. V was trimmed by 0 bases and J by 1 base, leaving 12 bases between them. The CDR3 DNA reads as TGCGCCAGCAGCTTGGCCGATGGGCTGCGCACAGATACGCAGTATTTT. This translates into CASSLADGLRTDTQYF.

The chain links TRBV5-1 to TRBJ1-5; TRBD1 matches at 12 bases. The trim removed 4 bases at V and 6 bases at J, leaving 5 bases unmatched. The CDR3 has 15 residues. The V gene's germline CDR1 is SGHRS and CDR2 YFSETQ. CDR3 protein: CASSTGQGAFQPQHF. In DNA form, the CDR3 reads TGCGCCAGCAGCACGGGACAGGGGGCCTTTCAGCCCCAGCATTTT.

The chain joins TRBV6-4 to TRBJ2-6, with 8 bases fitting TRBD1. Germline CDR1 and CDR2: MRHNA and SNTAGT. The trim removed 3 bases at V and 1 base at J, leaving 5 bases unmatched. The CDR3 runs to 17 residues. This CDR3 is CASSEGQVTSGANVLTF. The CDR3 region has the DNA TGTGCCAGCAGTGAGGGACAGGTGACTTCTGGGGCCAACGTCCTGACTTTC.

The chain is built from TRBV27 and TRBJ2-5, with D possibly TRBD2 on 5 matching bases. The V and J ends lost 7 bases and 5 bases respectively, with 14 bases between them. There are 13 residues in the CDR3. Germline CDR1 reads MNHEY; CDR2 reads SMNVEV (reference sequence). CDR3 nucleotides: TGTGCCAGCAATCGAGGGCTGGGGGAGACCCAGTACTTC. Residues: CASNRGLGETQYF.

This clone was detected once. The CDR3 loop reads CASSPGTGAYEQYF. CDR3 bases: TGTGCCAGCTCACCCGGGACAGGGGCCTACGAGCAGTACTTC. This chain connects TRBV18 to TRBJ2-7; 10 bases agree with TRBD1. CDR1 and CDR2 from the germline V gene are KGHSH and LQKENI. The CDR3 loop spans 14 amino acids. The trim removed 3 bases at V and 2 bases at J, leaving 1 base unmatched.

The chain couples TRBV28 to TRBJ1-4; D is possibly TRBD1 (5 bases). There are 15 residues in the CDR3. The V end lost 8 bases, the J end lost 3 bases, and 16 bases lay between the germline ends. Per the germline V gene, CDR1 is MDHEN and CDR2 is SYDVKM. The CDR3 loop is CASGSPTAANEKLFF. CDR3 bases: TGTGCCAGCGGGTCCCCGACAGCCGCTAATGAAAAACTGTTTTTT. The full variable domain, completed using reference TRBV28 and TRBJ1-4, is DVKVTQSSRYLVKRTGEKVFLECVQDMDHENMFWYRQDPGLGLRLIYFSYDVKMKEKGDIPEGYSVSREKKERFSLILESASTNQTSMYLCASGSPTAANEKLFFGSGTQLSVL.

The chain employs TRBV6-5 and TRBJ1-1; D remains ambiguous. The length of the CDR3 is 13 residues. Germline values: CDR1 MNHEY, CDR2 SVGAGI. With 2 bases removed from V and 7 bases from J, the gap between germline ends came to 11 bases. As DNA, the CDR3 is TGTGCCAGCAGTTACAGCGGTTCCAGTGAAGCTTTCTTT. Translating it yields CASSYSGSSEAFF.

The J gene is TRBJ2-5, the V gene TRBV5-4, with a weak D call TRBD1 (6 bases). Deletions cut 2 bases from V and 5 bases from J, with 10 bases between. Germline assignment: CDR1 SGHNT and CDR2 YYREEE (reference sequence). The CDR3 spans 13 residues. The CDR3 region is CASSFDRTETQYF. The CDR3, as DNA: TGTGCCAGCAGCTTCGACAGGACTGAGACCCAGTACTTC.

The V gene is TRBV5-5, the J gene TRBJ1-5; 8 bases are shared with TRBD1. Germline V lookup: CDR1 SGHKS, CDR2 YYEKEE (reference sequence). This CDR3 is built from 15 residues. V gave up 0 bases and J gave up 5 bases; unmatched junction bases: 4. In DNA form, the CDR3 reads TGTGCCAGCAGCTTGGGACAGGGGATGTATCAGCCCCAGCATTTT. The encoded protein is CASSLGQGMYQPQHF. Based on the CDR3 plus reference TRBV5-5 and TRBJ1-5, the full variable domain is DAGVTQSPTHLIKTRGQQVTLRCSPISGHKSVSWYQQVLGQGPQFIFQYYEKEERGRGNFPDRFSARQFPNYSSELNVNALLLGDSALYLCASSLGQGMYQPQHFGDGTRLSIL.

This sequence joins TRBV24-1 and TRBJ1-5, with 9 nucleotides matching TRBD1. The germline gives CDR1 KGHDR, CDR2 SFDVKD. The V and J ends lost 3 bases and 8 bases, in that order; junction bases with no gene match: 7. The CDR3 length is 15 residues. The CDR3 sequence is CATSDPRQGGKPQHF. The CDR3 nucleotides are TGTGCCACCAGTGATCCCCGACAGGGGGGTAAGCCCCAGCATTTT.

This sequence joins TRBV5-1 and TRBJ2-2; 7 bases fit TRBD1. Germline-derived CDR1 and CDR2 are SGHRS and YFSETQ. The CDR3 is 15 residues long. With V trimmed by 3 bases and J by 7 bases, 9 bases remained unmatched. The CDR3 protein is CASSSQGHEGGELFF. CDR3 DNA sequence: TGCGCCAGCAGCTCACAGGGGCACGAGGGCGGGGAGCTGTTTTTT.

The chain employs TRBV9 and TRBJ2-3; the D gene is possibly TRBD2 (6 bases). This CDR3 is built from 17 residues. The germline V and J ends were trimmed by 2 bases and 5 bases, with 21 bases remaining between them. CDR1 and CDR2 from the germline V gene are SGDLS and YYNGEE. The CDR3 spells CASSVEGLPGVGDTQYF. As DNA, the CDR3 is TGTGCCAGCAGCGTCGAGGGACTTCCGGGGGTGGGAGATACGCAGTATTTT.

This chain links TRBV19 with TRBJ1-1; possibly TRBD1 for D (5 bases). The germline V gene encodes CDR1 LNHDA and CDR2 SQIVND (reference sequence). CDR3 length equals 13 residues. The V and J ends lost 3 bases and 5 bases respectively, with 10 bases between them. CDR3 sequence (DNA): TGTGCCAGTAGTATCGAGGGGAGGACTGAAGCTTTCTTT. Translated: CASSIEGRTEAFF.

The CDR3, as DNA: TGTGCCATCAGTGAGCCGGGACAGGGGATAGGCCAGCCCCAGCATTTT. This codes for CAISEPGQGIGQPQHF. The chain joins TRBV10-3 to TRBJ1-5, with TRBD1 identical over 10 bases. Germline CDR1 reads ENHRY; CDR2 reads SYGVKD. CDR3 length: 16 residues. Trimming at V came to 2 bases and at J to 7 bases, leaving 8 bases not matched to a gene.

The chain employs TRBV7-9 and TRBJ1-4; possible D gene TRBD1, 5 bases. Germline V gives CDR1 SEHNR, CDR2 FQNEAQ (reference sequence). The CDR3 covers 16 residues. V gave up 6 bases and J gave up 6 bases, with 20 bases separating them. Here the CDR3 reads CASSVQGAGAHEKLFF. Here the CDR3 DNA reads TGTGCCAGCAGTGTCCAGGGCGCAGGAGCCCATGAAAAACTGTTTTTT.

This clone was counted a few times. CDR3 in amino acids: CASSYSQGYYNEQFF. The CDR3 DNA follows: TGTGCCAGCAGTTACTCTCAGGGATACTACAATGAGCAGTTCTTC. The chain combines TRBV6-5 with TRBJ2-1; tentative D call: TRBD1 (5 bases). CDR3 length: 15 residues. V dropped 0 bases and J dropped 3 bases, with 9 bases sitting between them. The germline CDR1 and CDR2 sequences are MNHEY and SVGAGI.

The J gene is TRBJ1-1, the V gene TRBV7-2; perhaps TRBD1 as D (5 bases). CDR3 length equals 15 residues. The germline V and J ends were trimmed by 2 bases and 6 bases, with 16 bases remaining between them. CDR1 and CDR2 from the germline V gene are SGHTA and FQGNSA. CDR3 protein: CASSLLQVSGAEAFF. In DNA form, the CDR3 reads TGTGCCAGCAGCTTACTACAGGTATCGGGGGCTGAAGCTTTCTTT.